Listed below are T cell receptor beta chains from one sample, sequenced in a study of blood T cell repertoires in COVID-19. TCRdb's copy holds only in-frame clones and misses some; the assay was immunoSEQ multiplex PCR. Of around 100,000 clones listed, almost 80% were seen once; the top ten hold around a third. What was sequenced was peripheral blood. All receptors derive from a man between 65 and 85 years old with active or convalescent COVID-19. CDR3s include the opening cysteine and the closing phenylalanine or tryptophan. A D gene is named only where the DNA matches it firmly. The size of a clone is reported for some rows only, either as once, few or many, or as a class for expanded clones.

D | J | length | size | V | CDR3 | DNA
. | TRBJ2-1 | 15 | . | TRBV24-1 | CATSRPGTPNNEQFF | TGTGCCACCAGTCGTCCGGGAACACCGAACAATGAGCAGTTCTTC
TRBD1 | TRBJ2-1 | 15 | . | TRBV4-3 | CASSQRWTGEDEQFF | TGCGCCAGCAGCCAACGATGGACAGGGGAGGACGAGCAGTTCTTC
TRBD2 | TRBJ2-1 | 15 | . | TRBV5-4 | CASSFRLAGGNEQFF | TGTGCCAGCAGCTTTAGACTAGCGGGAGGCAATGAGCAGTTCTTC
TRBD1 | TRBJ2-7 | 13 | once | TRBV7-2 | CASSSTTGGEQYF | TGTGCCAGCAGCTCCACAACAGGGGGCGAGCAGTACTTC
. | TRBJ1-2 | 13 | . | TRBV5-5 | CASSPQEDYGYTF | TGTGCCAGCAGTCCACAGGAAGACTATGGCTACACCTTC
. | TRBJ2-3 | 17 | . | TRBV24-1 | CATSDLNLPGGTDTQYF | TGTGCCACCAGTGATTTGAACCTCCCGGGAGGCACAGATACGCAGTATTTT
. | TRBJ2-5 | 13 | . | TRBV28 | CASSLGLQETQYF | TGTGCCAGCAGTTTAGGACTACAAGAGACCCAGTACTTC
. | TRBJ1-3 | 17 | few | TRBV11-2 | CASSLTSGGASGNTIYF | TGTGCCAGCAGCCTTACTTCCGGGGGGGCCTCTGGAAACACCATATATTTT
. | TRBJ1-1 | 17 | . | TRBV6-1 | CASSEAGVLGMNTEAFF | TGTGCCAGCAGTGAAGCGGGAGTTTTGGGGATGAACACTGAAGCTTTCTTT
. | TRBJ1-6 | 14 | . | TRBV7-3 | CASSYSGNNSPLHF | TGTGCCAGCAGCTATTCGGGAAATAATTCACCCCTCCACTTT
. | TRBJ2-1 | 18 | . | TRBV7-6 | CASSSTPSSANSYNEQFF | TGTGCCAGCAGCTCCACTCCCTCTAGCGCAAACTCCTACAATGAGCAGTTCTTC
. | TRBJ1-4 | 15 | medium-sized | TRBV11-2 | CASSLAPLQDEKLFF | TGTGCCAGCAGCTTAGCTCCACTACAAGATGAAAAACTGTTTTTT
. | TRBJ2-5 | 15 | . | TRBV19 | CASSIVRGPGETQYF | TGTGCCAGTAGTATAGTGCGGGGCCCAGGAGAGACCCAGTACTTC
TRBD1 | TRBJ2-6 | 19 | . | TRBV5-5 | CASSFGGTGLGSGANVLTF | TGTGCCAGCAGCTTTGGAGGGACAGGGTTGGGCTCTGGGGCCAACGTCCTGACTTTC
TRBD2 | TRBJ2-1 | 13 | . | TRBV28 | CGASGSSYNEQFF | TGTGGGGCTAGCGGAAGCTCCTACAATGAGCAGTTCTTC
TRBD1 | TRBJ1-2 | 14 | once | TRBV6-5 | CASAPSGTGAGYTF | TGTGCCAGCGCTCCCTCGGGGACAGGGGCCGGCTACACCTTC
TRBD1 | TRBJ1-1 | 15 | . | TRBV15 | CATSTRGRGRTEAFF | TGTGCCACCAGCACCAGGGGGCGGGGGAGGACTGAAGCTTTCTTT
TRBD2 | TRBJ2-1 | 14 | . | TRBV4-2 | CASSHFGTNNEQFF | TGTGCCAGCAGCCACTTCGGGACTAACAATGAGCAGTTCTTC
TRBD1 | TRBJ1-6 | 13 | . | TRBV19 | CASSHRDRVPLHF | TGTGCCAGTAGTCACCGGGACAGGGTACCCCTCCACTTT
. | TRBJ2-7 | 17 | . | TRBV19 | CASRHTQGSRTYGEQYF | TGTGCCAGTAGACACACCCAGGGGTCCAGGACCTACGGCGAGCAGTACTTC
TRBD2 | TRBJ2-2 | 15 | . | TRBV7-9 | CASSFGLAGTGELFF | TGTGCCAGCAGCTTCGGACTAGCGGGCACCGGGGAGCTGTTTTTT
. | TRBJ1-4 | 13 | . | TRBV6-5 | CASRGDLIEKLFF | TGTGCCAGCAGAGGGGATTTGATCGAAAAACTGTTTTTT
. | TRBJ1-1 | 14 | . | TRBV7-9 | CASSLAGQEFEAFF | TGTGCCAGCAGCTTAGCGGGACAAGAATTCGAAGCTTTCTTT
TRBD1 | TRBJ1-4 | 16 | . | TRBV5-4 | CASSPWTGRPNEKLFF | TGTGCCAGCAGCCCTTGGACAGGGAGGCCTAATGAAAAACTGTTTTTT
. | TRBJ1-2 | 13 | . | TRBV24-1 | CATRPSGNYGYTF | TGTGCCACCCGCCCCTCGGGTAACTATGGCTACACCTTC
. | TRBJ2-7 | 14 | . | TRBV14 | CASSQLVSSYEQYF | TGTGCCAGCAGCCAACTCGTATCCTCCTACGAGCAGTACTTC
TRBD1 | TRBJ1-1 | 14 | . | TRBV5-1 | CASSQGVPNTEAFF | TGCGCCAGCAGCCAGGGGGTCCCGAACACTGAAGCTTTCTTT
. | TRBJ1-4 | 16 | . | TRBV28 | CASSLLWEGTNEKLFF | TGTGCCAGCAGTTTATTGTGGGAGGGTACTAATGAAAAACTGTTTTTT
TRBD1 | TRBJ1-2 | 15 | . | TRBV5-1 | CASSINHRGGYGYTF | TGCGCCAGCAGCATCAATCACAGGGGAGGCTATGGCTACACCTTC
TRBD2 | TRBJ2-3 | 17 | . | TRBV7-2 | CASSLVGSGGVVDTQYF | TGTGCCAGCAGCTTAGTAGGTAGCGGGGGGGTCGTAGATACGCAGTATTTT
. | TRBJ2-7 | 14 | once | TRBV19 | CASSPTVSRGEQYF | TGTGCCAGTAGTCCGACCGTATCACGAGGCGAGCAGTACTTC
. | TRBJ2-7 | 18 | . | TRBV14 | CASSRSAEQGEGSYEQYF | TGTGCCAGCAGCCGATCGGCCGAACAGGGAGAAGGATCCTACGAGCAGTACTTC
. | TRBJ2-4 | 18 | . | TRBV6-2/TRBV6-3 | CASSYDGAKGLAKNIQYF | TGTGCCAGCAGTTACGATGGGGCCAAGGGACTAGCCAAAAACATTCAGTACTTC
. | TRBJ1-1 | 17 | few | TRBV5-4 | CASSLGAERGLGTEAFF | TGTGCCAGCAGCTTGGGGGCGGAAAGGGGTCTGGGTACTGAAGCTTTCTTT
TRBD2 | TRBJ2-1 | 17 | . | TRBV30 | CAWSVLWGTSGYNEQFF | TGTGCCTGGAGTGTTTTATGGGGGACTAGCGGGTACAATGAGCAGTTCTTC
. | TRBJ1-4 | 12 | . | TRBV10-3 | CAISEWGEVLFF | TGTGCCATCAGTGAGTGGGGGGAAGTACTGTTTTTT
TRBD1 | TRBJ1-1 | 13 | . | TRBV29-1 | CSAEGQGNTEAFF | TGCAGCGCCGAGGGACAGGGGAACACTGAAGCTTTCTTT
. | TRBJ2-7 | 17 | . | TRBV21-1 | CASIEGTSSRMHREQYF | TGTGCCAGCATAGAAGGGACTAGCTCCCGAATGCACCGGGAGCAGTACTTC
. | TRBJ2-2 | 16 | few | TRBV7-8 | CASSAQVVGSTGELFF | TGTGCCAGCAGCGCCCAGGTGGTAGGGAGCACCGGGGAGCTGTTTTTT
. | TRBJ1-6 | 13 | . | TRBV12-3/TRBV12-4 | CASSPGRNSPLHF | TGTGCCAGCAGTCCCGGGAGAAATTCACCCCTCCACTTT
TRBD2 | TRBJ2-1 | 15 | . | TRBV7-2 | CASSFYGGANNEQFF | TGTGCCAGCAGCTTCTACGGGGGGGCCAACAATGAGCAGTTCTTC
. | TRBJ2-2 | 14 | . | TRBV28 | CASSQVEWTGELFF | TGTGCCAGCAGCCAGGTGGAATGGACCGGGGAGCTGTTTTTT
. | TRBJ1-2 | 14 | . | TRBV5-4 | CASSLATTNYGYTF | TGTGCCAGCAGCTTGGCCACAACTAACTATGGCTACACCTTC
TRBD1 | TRBJ1-4 | 15 | . | TRBV5-5 | CASSIPGQGSEKLFF | TGTGCCAGCAGCATTCCGGGACAGGGAAGTGAAAAACTGTTTTTT
. | TRBJ2-3 | 14 | many | TRBV7-9 | CASSHDTDIDTQYF | TGTGCCAGCAGCCACGACACCGACATTGATACGCAGTATTTT
. | TRBJ1-1 | 13 | . | TRBV30 | CAWSRGGNTEAFF | TGTGCCTGGAGTCGAGGGGGGAACACTGAAGCTTTCTTT
TRBD2 | TRBJ2-1 | 18 | many | TRBV9 | CASSAGTSFQGPYNEQFF | TGTGCCAGCAGCGCCGGGACTAGCTTTCAGGGGCCCTACAATGAGCAGTTCTTC
. | TRBJ1-1 | 13 | . | TRBV30 | CAWSGGRGTEAFF | TGTGCCTGGAGTGGGGGGCGCGGCACTGAAGCTTTCTTT
. | TRBJ2-1 | 15 | . | TRBV7-3 | CASSLKTAPYNEQFF | TGTGCCAGCAGCTTAAAAACTGCCCCCTACAATGAGCAGTTCTTC
. | TRBJ2-7 | 13 | . | TRBV7-2 | CASSLPPTYEQYF | TGTGCCAGCAGCCTACCACCTACCTACGAGCAGTACTTC
TRBD2 | TRBJ2-1 | 18 | many | TRBV7-6 | CASSSGTSGFSSYNEQFF | TGTGCCAGCAGCTCCGGGACTAGCGGTTTTAGCTCCTACAATGAGCAGTTCTTC
TRBD2 | TRBJ2-1 | 15 | . | TRBV9 | CASTLGTSGNHEQFF | TGTGCCAGCACCCTCGGGACTAGCGGGAACCATGAGCAGTTCTTC
TRBD1 | TRBJ1-1 | 14 | . | TRBV7-2 | CASRRDRQNTEAFF | TGTGCCAGCAGGAGGGACAGGCAGAACACTGAAGCTTTCTTT